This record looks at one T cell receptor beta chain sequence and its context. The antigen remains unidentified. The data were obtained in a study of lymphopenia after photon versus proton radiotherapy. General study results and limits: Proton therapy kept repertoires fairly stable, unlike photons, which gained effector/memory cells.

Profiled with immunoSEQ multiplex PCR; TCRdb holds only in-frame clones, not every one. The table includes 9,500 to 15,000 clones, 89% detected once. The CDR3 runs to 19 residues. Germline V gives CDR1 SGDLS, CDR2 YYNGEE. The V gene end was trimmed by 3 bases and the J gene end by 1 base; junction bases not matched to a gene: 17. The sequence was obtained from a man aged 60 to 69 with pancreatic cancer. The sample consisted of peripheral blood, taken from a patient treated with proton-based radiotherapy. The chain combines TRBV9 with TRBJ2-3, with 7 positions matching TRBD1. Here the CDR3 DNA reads TGTGCCAGCAGCGGAAGACAGGGCAGAGGTGCAGAGCGCACAGATACGCAGTATTTT. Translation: CASSGRQGRGAERTDTQYF.